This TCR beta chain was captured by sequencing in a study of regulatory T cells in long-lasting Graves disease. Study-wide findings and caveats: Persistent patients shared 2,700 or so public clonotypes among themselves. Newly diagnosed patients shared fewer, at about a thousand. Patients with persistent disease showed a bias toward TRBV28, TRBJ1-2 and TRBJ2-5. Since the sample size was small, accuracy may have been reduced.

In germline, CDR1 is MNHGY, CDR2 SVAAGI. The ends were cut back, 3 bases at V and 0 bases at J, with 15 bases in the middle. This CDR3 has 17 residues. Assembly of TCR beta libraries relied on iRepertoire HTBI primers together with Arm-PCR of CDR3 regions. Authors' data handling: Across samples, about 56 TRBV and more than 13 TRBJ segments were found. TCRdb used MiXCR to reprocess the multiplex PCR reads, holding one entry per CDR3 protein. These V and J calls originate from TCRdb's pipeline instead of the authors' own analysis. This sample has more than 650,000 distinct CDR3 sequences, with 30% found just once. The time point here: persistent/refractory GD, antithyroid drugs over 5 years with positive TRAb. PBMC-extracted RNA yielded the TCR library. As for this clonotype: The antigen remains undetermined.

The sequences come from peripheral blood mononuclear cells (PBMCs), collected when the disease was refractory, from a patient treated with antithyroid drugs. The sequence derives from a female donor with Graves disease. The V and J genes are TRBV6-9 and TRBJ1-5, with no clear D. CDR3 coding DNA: TGTGCCAGCAGTTACGGCTCAGGCAAGTATAGCAATCAGCCCCAGCATTTT. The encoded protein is CASSYGSGKYSNQPQHF.